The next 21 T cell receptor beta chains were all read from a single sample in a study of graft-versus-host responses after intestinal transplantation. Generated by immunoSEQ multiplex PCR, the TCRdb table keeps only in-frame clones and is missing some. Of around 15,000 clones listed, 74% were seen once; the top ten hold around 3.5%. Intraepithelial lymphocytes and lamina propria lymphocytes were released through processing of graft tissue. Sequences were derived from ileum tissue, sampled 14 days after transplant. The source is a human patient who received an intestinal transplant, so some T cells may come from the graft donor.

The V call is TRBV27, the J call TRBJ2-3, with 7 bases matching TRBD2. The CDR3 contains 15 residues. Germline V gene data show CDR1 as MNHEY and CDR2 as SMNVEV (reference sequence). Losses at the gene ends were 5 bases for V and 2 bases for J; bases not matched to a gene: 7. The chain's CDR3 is CASSQPGLLTDTQYF. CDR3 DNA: TGTGCCAGCAGTCAACCGGGACTACTCACAGATACGCAGTATTTT.

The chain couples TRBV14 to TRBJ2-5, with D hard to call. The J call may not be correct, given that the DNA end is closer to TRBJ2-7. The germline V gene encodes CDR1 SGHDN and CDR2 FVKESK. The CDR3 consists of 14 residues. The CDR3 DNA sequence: TGTGCCAGCAGCTTTGGTCGCAGAGGCTACGAGCAGTACTTC. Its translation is CASSFGRRGYEQYF.

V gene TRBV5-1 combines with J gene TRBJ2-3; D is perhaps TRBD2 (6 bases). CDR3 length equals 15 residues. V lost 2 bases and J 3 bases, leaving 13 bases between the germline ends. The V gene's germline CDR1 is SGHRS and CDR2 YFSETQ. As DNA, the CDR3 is TGCGCCAGCAGCTTAGGAGGGTATGAGACAGATACGCAGTATTTT. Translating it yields CASSLGGYETDTQYF. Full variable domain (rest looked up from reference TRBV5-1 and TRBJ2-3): KAGVTQTPRYLIKTRGQQVTLSCSPISGHRSVSWYQQTPGQGLQFLFEYFSETQRNKGNFPGRFSGRQFSNSRSEMNVSTLELGDSALYLCASSLGGYETDTQYFGPGTRLTVL.

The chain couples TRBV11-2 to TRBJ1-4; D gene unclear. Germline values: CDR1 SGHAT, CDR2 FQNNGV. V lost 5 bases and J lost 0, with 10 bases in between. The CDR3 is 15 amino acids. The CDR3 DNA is TGTGCCAGCAGCCCGGCCTGGGCAACTAATGAAAAACTGTTTTTT. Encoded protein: CASSPAWATNEKLFF.

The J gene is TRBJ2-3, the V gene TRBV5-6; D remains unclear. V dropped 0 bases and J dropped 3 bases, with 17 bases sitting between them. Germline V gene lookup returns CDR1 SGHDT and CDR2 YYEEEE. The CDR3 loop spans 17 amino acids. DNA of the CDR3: TGTGCCAGCAGCTTGGCTTTCGAACCATTTAGGACAGATACGCAGTATTTT. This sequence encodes CASSLAFEPFRTDTQYF. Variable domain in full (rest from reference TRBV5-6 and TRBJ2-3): DAGVTQSPTHLIKTRGQQVTLRCSPKSGHDTVSWYQQALGQGPQFIFQYYEEEERQRGNFPDRFSGHQFPNYSSELNVNALLLGDSALYLCASSLAFEPFRTDTQYFGPGTRLTVL.

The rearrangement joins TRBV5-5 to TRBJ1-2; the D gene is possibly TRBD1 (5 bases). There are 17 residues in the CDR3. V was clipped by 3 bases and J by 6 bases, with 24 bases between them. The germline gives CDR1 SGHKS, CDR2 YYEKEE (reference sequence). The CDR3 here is CASSWGPARGLRDGYTF. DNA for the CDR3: TGTGCCAGCAGCTGGGGCCCCGCCCGGGGGTTACGGGATGGCTACACCTTC. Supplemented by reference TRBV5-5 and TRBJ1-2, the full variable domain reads DAGVTQSPTHLIKTRGQQVTLRCSPISGHKSVSWYQQVLGQGPQFIFQYYEKEERGRGNFPDRFSARQFPNYSSELNVNALLLGDSALYLCASSWGPARGLRDGYTFGSGTRLTVV.

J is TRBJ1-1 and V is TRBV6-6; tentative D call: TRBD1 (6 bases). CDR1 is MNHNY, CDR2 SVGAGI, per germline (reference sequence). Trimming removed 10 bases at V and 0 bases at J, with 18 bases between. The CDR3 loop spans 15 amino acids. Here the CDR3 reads CATLGAGLMNTEAFF. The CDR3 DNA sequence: TGTGCCACCCTGGGGGCAGGCCTCATGAACACTGAAGCTTTCTTT.

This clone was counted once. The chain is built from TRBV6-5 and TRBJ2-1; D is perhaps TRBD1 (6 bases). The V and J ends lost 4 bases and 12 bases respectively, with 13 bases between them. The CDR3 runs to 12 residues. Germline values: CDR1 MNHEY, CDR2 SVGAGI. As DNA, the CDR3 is TGTGCCAGCAGTTCCACCGACAGGACGCAGTTCTTC. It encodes CASSSTDRTQFF.

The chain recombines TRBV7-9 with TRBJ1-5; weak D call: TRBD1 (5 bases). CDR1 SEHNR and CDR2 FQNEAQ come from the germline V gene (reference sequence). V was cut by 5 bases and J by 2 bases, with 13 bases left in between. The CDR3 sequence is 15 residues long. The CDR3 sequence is CASSLDGGGNQPQHF. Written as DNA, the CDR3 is TGTGCCAGCAGCCTTGATGGGGGAGGCAATCAGCCCCAGCATTTT.

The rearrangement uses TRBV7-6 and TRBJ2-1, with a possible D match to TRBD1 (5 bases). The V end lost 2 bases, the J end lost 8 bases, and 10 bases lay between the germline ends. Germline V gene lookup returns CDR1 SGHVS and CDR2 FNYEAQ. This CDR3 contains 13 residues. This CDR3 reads CASSLTGVDEQFF. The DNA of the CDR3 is TGTGCCAGCAGCTTAACAGGTGTGGATGAGCAGTTCTTC.

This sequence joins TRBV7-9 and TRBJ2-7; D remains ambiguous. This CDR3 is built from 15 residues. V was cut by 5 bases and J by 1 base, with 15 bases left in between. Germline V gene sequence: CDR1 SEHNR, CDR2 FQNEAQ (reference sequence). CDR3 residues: CASSPRHSNSYEQYF. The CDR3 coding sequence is TGTGCCAGCAGCCCACGGCACTCTAATTCCTACGAGCAGTACTTC.

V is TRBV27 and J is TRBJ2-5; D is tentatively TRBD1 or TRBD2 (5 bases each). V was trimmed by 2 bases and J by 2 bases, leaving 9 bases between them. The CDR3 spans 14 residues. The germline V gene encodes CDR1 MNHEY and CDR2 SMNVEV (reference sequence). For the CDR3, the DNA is TGTGCCAGCAGTTTAGGGGGACGGCAAGAGACCCAGTACTTC. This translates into CASSLGGRQETQYF.

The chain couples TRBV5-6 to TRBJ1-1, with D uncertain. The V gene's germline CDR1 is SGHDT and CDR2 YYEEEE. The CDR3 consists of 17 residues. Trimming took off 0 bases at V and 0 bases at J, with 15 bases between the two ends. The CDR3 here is CASSLGVIYSMNTEAFF. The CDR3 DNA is TGTGCCAGCAGCTTGGGGGTCATATACTCCATGAACACTGAAGCTTTCTTT.

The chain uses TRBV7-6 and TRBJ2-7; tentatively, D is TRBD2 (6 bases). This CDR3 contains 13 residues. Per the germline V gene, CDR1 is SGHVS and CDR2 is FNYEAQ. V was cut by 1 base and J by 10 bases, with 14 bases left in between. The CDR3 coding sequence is TGTGCCAGCAGCTTAGTATCCATGCGGGAACAGTACTTC. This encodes CASSLVSMREQYF. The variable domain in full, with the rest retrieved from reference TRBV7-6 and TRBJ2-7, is GAGVSQSPRYKVTKRGQDVALRCDPISGHVSLYWYRQALGQGPEFLTYFNYEAQQDKSGLPNDRFSAERPEGSISTLTIQRTEQRDSAMYRCASSLVSMREQYFGPGTRLTVT.

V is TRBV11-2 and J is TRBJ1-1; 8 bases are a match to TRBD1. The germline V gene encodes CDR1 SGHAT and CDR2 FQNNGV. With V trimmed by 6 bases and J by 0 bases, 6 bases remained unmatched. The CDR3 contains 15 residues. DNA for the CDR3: TGTGCCAGCAGGTACTCGGGACAGGTGAACACTGAAGCTTTCTTT. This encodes CASRYSGQVNTEAFF.

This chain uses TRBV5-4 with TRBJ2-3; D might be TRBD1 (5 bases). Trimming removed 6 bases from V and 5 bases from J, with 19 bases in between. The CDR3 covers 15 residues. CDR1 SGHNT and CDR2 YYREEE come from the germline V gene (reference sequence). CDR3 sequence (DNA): TGTGCCAGCACCTGGGGCGGCTTAGGGGAAGATACGCAGTATTTT. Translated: CASTWGGLGEDTQYF.

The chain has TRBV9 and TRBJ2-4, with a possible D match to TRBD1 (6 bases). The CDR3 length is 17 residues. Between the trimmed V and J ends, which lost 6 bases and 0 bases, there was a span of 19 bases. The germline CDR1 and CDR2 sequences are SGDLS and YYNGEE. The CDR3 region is CASTPRGQGIAKNIQYF. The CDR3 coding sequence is TGTGCCAGCACCCCGAGGGGTCAGGGGATAGCCAAAAACATTCAGTACTTC.

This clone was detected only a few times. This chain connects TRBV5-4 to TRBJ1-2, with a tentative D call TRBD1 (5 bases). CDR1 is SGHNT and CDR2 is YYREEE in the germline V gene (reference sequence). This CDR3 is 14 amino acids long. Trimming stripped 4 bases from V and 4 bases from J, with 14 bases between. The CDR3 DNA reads TGTGCCAGCAGCACCCCGGGGGACCTCTATGGCTACACCTTC. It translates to CASSTPGDLYGYTF.

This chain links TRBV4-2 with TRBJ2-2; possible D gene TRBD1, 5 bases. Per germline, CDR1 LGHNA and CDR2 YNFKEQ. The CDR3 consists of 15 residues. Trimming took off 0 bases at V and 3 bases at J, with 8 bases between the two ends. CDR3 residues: CASSQDSGHTGELFF. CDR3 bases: TGTGCCAGCAGCCAAGACTCAGGGCACACCGGGGAGCTGTTTTTT.

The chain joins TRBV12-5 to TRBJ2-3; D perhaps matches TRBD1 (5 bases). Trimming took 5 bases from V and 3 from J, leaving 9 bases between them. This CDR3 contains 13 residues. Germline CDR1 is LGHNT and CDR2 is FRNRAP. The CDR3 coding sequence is TGTGCTAGTGGTGCAGGGTTGACAGATACGCAGTATTTT. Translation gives CASGAGLTDTQYF.

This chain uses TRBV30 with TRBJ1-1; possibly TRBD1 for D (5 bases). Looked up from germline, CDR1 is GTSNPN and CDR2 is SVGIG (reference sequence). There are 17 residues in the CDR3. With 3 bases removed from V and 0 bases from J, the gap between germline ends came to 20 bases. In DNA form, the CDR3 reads TGTGCCTGGAGCCTAGGAGTCGCGGGGGGGATGAACACTGAAGCTTTCTTT. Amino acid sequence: CAWSLGVAGGMNTEAFF.